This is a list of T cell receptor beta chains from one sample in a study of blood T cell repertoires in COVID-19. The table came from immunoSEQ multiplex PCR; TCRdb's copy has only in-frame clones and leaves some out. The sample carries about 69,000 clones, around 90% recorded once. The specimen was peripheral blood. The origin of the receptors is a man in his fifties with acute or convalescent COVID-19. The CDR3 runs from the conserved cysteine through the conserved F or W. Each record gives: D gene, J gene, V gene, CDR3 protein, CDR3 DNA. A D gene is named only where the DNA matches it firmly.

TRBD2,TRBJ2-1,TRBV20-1,CSASSSGRSVF,TGCAGTGCTAGCTCTAGCGGGAGGTCGGTCTTC
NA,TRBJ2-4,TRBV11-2,CASSLEFQGGNIQYF,TGTGCCAGCAGCTTAGAGTTTCAGGGGGGCAACATTCAGTACTTC
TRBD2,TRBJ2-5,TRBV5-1,CASSTGLAGLGETQYF,TGCGCCAGCAGCACCGGACTAGCGGGATTAGGGGAGACCCAGTACTTC
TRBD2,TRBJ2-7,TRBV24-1,CATSAGGYEQYF,TGTGCCACCAGTGCGGGAGGGTACGAGCAGTACTTC
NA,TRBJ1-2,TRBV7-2,CASSFPLTIDYTF,TGTGCCAGCAGCTTTCCTCTCACTATAGATTACACCTTC
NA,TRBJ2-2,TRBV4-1,CASSPLAQGGNGELFF,TGCGCCAGCAGCCCCCTCGCCCAGGGGGGAAACGGGGAGCTGTTTTTT
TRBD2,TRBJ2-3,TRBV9,CASSVKRGERARDTQYF,TGTGCCAGCAGCGTAAAGCGGGGGGAGCGGGCCCGAGATACGCAGTATTTT
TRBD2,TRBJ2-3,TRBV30,CAWSSTGGRTDTQYF,TGTGCCTGGAGTTCCACTGGCGGGAGGACAGATACGCAGTATTTT
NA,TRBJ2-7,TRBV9,CASSRISGSYEQYF,TGTGCCAGCAGCCGAATTAGCGGCTCCTACGAGCAGTACTTC
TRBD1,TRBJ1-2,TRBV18,CASSPSGQGFYGYTF,TGTGCCAGCTCACCTTCCGGACAGGGATTCTATGGCTACACCTTC
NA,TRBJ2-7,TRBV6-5,CASSYRSTSYEQYF,TGTGCCAGCAGTTACCGGTCCACTTCCTACGAGCAGTACTTC
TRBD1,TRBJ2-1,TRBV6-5,CATLGQVYNEQFF,TGTGCCACCCTGGGACAGGTATACAATGAGCAGTTCTTC
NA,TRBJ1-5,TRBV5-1,CASSLAVGPNQPQHF,TGCGCCAGCAGCTTGGCCGTTGGCCCCAATCAGCCCCAGCATTTT
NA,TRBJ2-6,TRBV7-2,CASSFGVHSGANVLTF,TGTGCCAGCAGTTTCGGGGTACACTCTGGGGCCAACGTCCTGACTTTC
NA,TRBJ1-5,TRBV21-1,CASSDPSGTGDYSNQPQHF,TGTGCCAGCAGCGATCCTTCCGGGACAGGCGACTATAGCAATCAGCCCCAGCATTTT